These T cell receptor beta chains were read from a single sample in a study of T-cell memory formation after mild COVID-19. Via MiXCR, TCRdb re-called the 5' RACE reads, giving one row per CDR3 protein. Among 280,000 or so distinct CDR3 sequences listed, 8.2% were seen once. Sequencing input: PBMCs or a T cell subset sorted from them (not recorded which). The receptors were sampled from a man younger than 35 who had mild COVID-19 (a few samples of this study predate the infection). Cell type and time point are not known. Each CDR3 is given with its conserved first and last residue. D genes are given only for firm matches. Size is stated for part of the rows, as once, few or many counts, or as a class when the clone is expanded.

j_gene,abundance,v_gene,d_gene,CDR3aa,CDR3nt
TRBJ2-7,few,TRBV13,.,CASSLTPYSYEQYF,TGTGCCAGCAGCTTAACCCCATACTCCTACGAGCAGTACTTC
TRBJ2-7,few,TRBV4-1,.,CASSHPRTSYEQCF,TGCGCCAGCAGCCATCCCAGGACTTCTTACGAGCAGTGCTTC
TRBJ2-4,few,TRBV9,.,CASSVGVAKNIQYF,TGTGCCAGCAGCGTAGGGGTGGCCAAAAACATTCAGTACTTC
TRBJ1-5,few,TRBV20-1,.,CSAHANTGNQPQHF,TGCAGTGCCCACGCCAATACAGGGAATCAGCCCCAGCATTTT
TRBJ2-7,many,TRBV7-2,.,CASSLIDRDEQYF,TGTGCCAGCAGCTTAATTGATAGGGACGAGCAGTACTTC
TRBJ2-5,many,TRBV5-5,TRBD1,CASSSQPGQGIGETQYF,TGTGCCAGCAGCTCGCAACCGGGACAGGGAATTGGAGAGACCCAGTACTTC
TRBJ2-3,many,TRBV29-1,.,CSVVRRGTDTQYF,TGCAGCGTTGTCCGGCGGGGCACAGATACGCAGTATTTT
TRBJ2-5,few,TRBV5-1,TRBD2,CASSPESSGAQYF,TGCGCCAGCAGCCCTGAATCGAGCGGGGCCCAGTACTTC
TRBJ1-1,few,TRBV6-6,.,CASSYNRDTEAFF,TGTGCCAGCAGTTATAACAGGGACACTGAAGCTTTCTTT
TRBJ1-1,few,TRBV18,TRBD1,CASSPMTGRHTEAFF,TGTGCCAGCTCACCAATGACAGGGAGGCACACTGAAGCTTTCTTT
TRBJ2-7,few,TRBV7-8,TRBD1,CASSRDRVGYEQYF,TGTGCCAGCAGCCGGGACAGGGTGGGATACGAGCAGTACTTC
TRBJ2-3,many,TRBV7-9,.,CASSLAEAAHSPDTQYF,TGTGCCAGCAGCTTAGCAGAGGCCGCCCACAGCCCAGATACGCAGTATTTT
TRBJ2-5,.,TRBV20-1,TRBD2,CSAIGTSGGALYQETQYF,TGCAGTGCTATCGGGACTAGCGGGGGGGCCCTGTACCAAGAGACCCAGTACTTC
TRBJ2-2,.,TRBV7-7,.,CASSFAGQSTGELFF,TGTGCTAGCAGCTTTGCGGGACAGAGTACCGGGGAGCTGTTTTTT
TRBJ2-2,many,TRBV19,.,CASSMQGRTGELFF,TGTGCCAGTAGTATGCAGGGCAGAACCGGGGAGCTGTTTTTT
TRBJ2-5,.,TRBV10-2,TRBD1,CASSEWILDRVGVTQYF,TGCGCCAGCAGTGAGTGGATCCTGGACAGGGTCGGCGTGACCCAGTACTTC
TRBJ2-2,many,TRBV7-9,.,CASSREYGELFF,TGTGCCAGCAGCCGAGAGTACGGGGAGCTGTTTTTT
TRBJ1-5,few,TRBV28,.,CASSLSPNQPQHF,TGTGCCAGCAGTTTATCCCCCAATCAGCCCCAGCATTTT
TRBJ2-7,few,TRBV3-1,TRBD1,CASSQDTQGYGEQYF,TGTGCCAGCAGCCAAGATACACAGGGGTACGGCGAGCAGTACTTC
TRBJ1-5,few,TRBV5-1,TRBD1,CASSPGTGGTYQPQHF,TGCGCCAGCAGCCCTGGGACAGGGGGCACGTATCAGCCCCAGCATTTT
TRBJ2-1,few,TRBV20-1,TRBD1,CSVLQGADRDNEQFF,TGCAGTGTTCTCCAGGGGGCCGACAGGGACAATGAGCAGTTCTTC
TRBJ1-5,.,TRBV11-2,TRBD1,CASSMGGTGGRWGNQPQHF,TGTGCCAGCAGCATGGGGGGGACAGGGGGCCGCTGGGGCAATCAGCCCCAGCATTTT
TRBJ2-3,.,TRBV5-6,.,CASSVSAGSSTQYF,TGTGCCAGCAGTGTTTCGGCCGGCAGTTCGACGCAGTATTTT
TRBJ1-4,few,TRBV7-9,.,CASSLPLPTATNEKLFF,TGTGCCAGCAGCTTACCTCTCCCGACGGCAACTAATGAAAAACTGTTTTTT
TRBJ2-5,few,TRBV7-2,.,CASTAGYRAETQYF,TGTGCCAGCACCGCAGGCTACAGGGCCGAGACCCAGTACTTC
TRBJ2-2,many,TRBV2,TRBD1,CASSEGTGHAGELFF,TGTGCCAGCAGTGAAGGGACAGGGCATGCCGGGGAGCTGTTTTTT
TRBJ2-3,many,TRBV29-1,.,CSVEGGPYSTDTQYF,TGCAGCGTTGAAGGCGGCCCTTACTCCACAGATACGCAGTATTTT
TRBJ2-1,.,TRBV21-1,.,CASSPLRRNNEQFF,TGTGCCAGCAGCCCCCTTAGGAGGAACAATGAGCAGTTCTTC
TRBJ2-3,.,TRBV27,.,CASSLLAGVTDTQYF,TGTGCCAGCAGTTTATTGGCCGGGGTCACAGATACGCAGTATTTT
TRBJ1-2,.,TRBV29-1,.,CSVERGNRGYTF,TGCAGCGTAGAACGGGGGAATAGGGGCTACACCTTC